This passage covers 8 T cell receptor beta chains from one sample sequenced in a study of vaccination and CD4 T cells after COVID-19. Which antigens these TCRs recognize remains unknown. The treatment here: approximately 11-day PBMC culture with coronavirus spike peptide pools or control peptides (ViraFEST assay). Cultured CD4+ T-cell DNA underwent Oncomine TCR Beta short-read sequencing. Each CDR3 protein gets one entry after TCRdb re-called the PCR reads with MiXCR. The repertoire holds about 12,000 distinct CDR3 sequences, with roughly 29% as singletons. Sequencing input: cultured CD4+ T cells from blood. The receptors derive from a human donor with COVID-19.

This clonotype showed up just a few times. The rearrangement joins TRBV20-1 to TRBJ2-7; TRBD1 agrees at 7 bases. The V segment lost 1 base and the J segment 6 bases; nucleotides outside the gene matches: 18. The CDR3 runs 17 residues. CDR1 is DFQATT, CDR2 SNEGSKA, per germline (reference sequence). The CDR3 bases are TGCAGTGCTAGAGGAAGGTCCCGACAGGGACGTCTCGGCGAGCAGTACTTC. It translates to CSARGRSRQGRLGEQYF.

The chain has TRBV6-1 and TRBJ1-2; 10 bases line up with TRBD1. CDR1 is MNHNS, CDR2 SASEGT, per germline. This CDR3 is 14 amino acids long. V was clipped by 7 bases and J by 2 bases; unmatched bases: 4. Here the CDR3 reads CASKTGGANYGYTF. The CDR3, as DNA: TGTGCCAGCAAGACAGGGGGCGCGAACTATGGCTACACCTTC.

This clonotype was seen a few times. The rearrangement joins TRBV30 to TRBJ2-2; TRBD2 might be the D (6 bases). Trimming removed 0 bases from V and 3 bases from J, with 20 bases in between. CDR3 length equals 18 residues. The germline V gene has CDR1 GTSNPN and CDR2 SVGIG (reference sequence). The CDR3, as DNA: TGTGCCTGGAGTGTAATGAGGTTGGCGGGGCCCCACACCGGGGAGCTGTTTTTT. It encodes CAWSVMRLAGPHTGELFF.

The gene calls are TRBV11-3 and TRBJ1-1; no firm D call. Germline values: CDR1 SGHNT, CDR2 YENEEA. Trimming removed 1 base from V and 0 bases from J, with 3 bases in between. This CDR3 is 13 amino acids long. The CDR3 loop is CASSLGLNTEAFF. The CDR3 DNA sequence: TGTGCCAGCAGCTTAGGCTTGAACACTGAAGCTTTCTTT.

This clonotype was recorded a few times. The chain links TRBV10-3 to TRBJ2-7; 7 bases are a match to TRBD1. Germline V CDR1 and CDR2: ENHRY, SYGVKD. This CDR3 is built from 14 residues. After removal of 2 bases from V and 13 bases from J, the junction contained 14 bases not matched to a gene. CDR3 amino acids: CAISEPSIPGQFYF. DNA for the CDR3: TGTGCCATCAGTGAGCCTTCTATACCGGGACAGTTTTACTTC.

Points on this clonotype: A junction end diverges from the germline sequence, so it may reflect a read error. The chain has TRBV19 and TRBJ1-1, with D maybe TRBD1 (5 bases). The CDR3 has 14 amino acids. Per germline, CDR1 LNHDA and CDR2 SQIVND (reference sequence). The CDR3 loop reads CASGIGHQNTEAFF. Here the CDR3 DNA reads TGTGCCAGTGGTATAGGACACCAGAACACTGAAGCTTTCTTT.

V is TRBV10-2 and J is TRBJ1-4; no reliable D call. The ends were cut back, 5 bases at V and 2 bases at J, with 12 bases in the middle. This CDR3 is 15 amino acids long. The germline gives CDR1 WSHSY, CDR2 SAAADI. For the CDR3, the DNA is TGCGCCAGCAGTCCGCCGGGAGGGACTAATGAAAAACTGTTTTTT. Its protein is CASSPPGGTNEKLFF.

The table lists this clonotype with a few counts. This chain links TRBV30 with TRBJ1-2, with TRBD1 matching over 10 bases. The V segment lost 3 bases and the J segment 8 bases; nucleotides outside the gene matches: 9. CDR3 size: 14 residues. Per the germline V gene, CDR1 is GTSNPN and CDR2 is SVGIG (reference sequence). The CDR3 protein is CAWSSDRGSGGYTF. The DNA of the CDR3 is TGTGCCTGGAGCTCGGACAGGGGGTCAGGAGGCTACACCTTC.